The rows below give T cell receptor beta chains drawn from one sample of a study of OX40 agonist ivuxolimab in advanced cancers. Sequencing was performed with immunoSEQ multiplex PCR; in TCRdb, only in-frame clones are kept and a portion is missing. Among around 99,000 clones listed, 90% were seen once. The input for sequencing was CD4+ or CD8+ T cells sorted from blood, taken in a trial of the OX40 agonist ivuxolimab. These receptors came from an adult with an advanced solid tumor such as melanoma, head and neck, liver or kidney cancer. CDR3s include the opening cysteine and the closing phenylalanine or tryptophan. Fields, in order: D gene, V gene, CDR3 length, J gene, clone size, CDR3 protein, CDR3 DNA. A D gene is named only where the DNA matches it firmly. Clone size is shown for a subset of rows, as once, few, many or a class of expanded clone.

>TRBD1|TRBV9|16|TRBJ1-1|NA
CASSPQMGQVNTEAFF
TGTGCCAGCAGCCCACAAATGGGACAGGTGAACACTGAAGCTTTCTTT
>NA|TRBV10-1|14|TRBJ2-5|NA
CASSDRGFGETQYF
TGCGCCAGCAGCGATAGGGGGTTCGGGGAGACCCAGTACTTC
>NA|TRBV18|20|TRBJ2-7|NA
CASSPLDRIVAGAPPYEQYF
TGTGCCAGCTCACCACTCGACAGGATTGTAGCGGGTGCCCCTCCCTACGAGCAGTACTTC
>NA|TRBV9|14|TRBJ2-7|NA
CASSADSLSYEQYF
TGTGCCAGCAGCGCGGACAGCCTTAGCTACGAGCAGTACTTC
>NA|TRBV21-1|12|TRBJ1-4|NA
CATMQDNEKLFF
TGTGCCACAATGCAAGATAATGAAAAACTGTTTTTT
>TRBD2|TRBV5-4|16|TRBJ2-2|NA
CASSWRLAGAPGELFF
TGTGCCAGCAGCTGGAGACTAGCGGGTGCCCCCGGGGAGCTGTTTTTT
>TRBD2|TRBV7-8|16|TRBJ2-7|NA
CASSPRLAGGSYEQYF
TGTGCCAGCAGCCCGAGACTAGCGGGGGGGAGCTACGAGCAGTACTTC
>NA|TRBV9|14|TRBJ2-5|NA
CASSVGPSGETQYF
TGTGCCAGCAGCGTAGGCCCCAGCGGAGAGACCCAGTACTTC
>NA|TRBV29-1|13|TRBJ1-2|NA
CSVDLGGVYGYTF
TGCAGCGTTGATCTTGGTGGGGTTTATGGCTACACCTTC
>NA|TRBV29-1|12|TRBJ1-2|NA
CSVAPRTGPGTF
TGCAGCGTTGCCCCTCGAACGGGGCCGGGAACCTTC
>NA|TRBV30|15|TRBJ1-1|NA
CAWSGDRRRLGEAFF
TGTGCCTGGAGTGGCGATCGTAGGCGGTTAGGTGAAGCTTTCTTT
>TRBD1|TRBV5-4|15|TRBJ1-6|NA
CASSLGTGNNSPLHF
TGTGCCAGCAGCTTGGGGACAGGGAATAATTCACCCCTCCACTTT
>NA|TRBV4-1|15|TRBJ2-7|NA
CASSQVGTPPNEQYF
TGCGCCAGCAGCCAAGTGGGGACCCCCCCTAACGAGCAGTACTTC
>TRBD1|TRBV25-1|16|TRBJ1-5|once
CASSETGTGGNQPQHF
TGTGCCAGCAGTGAAACCGGGACAGGGGGCAATCAGCCCCAGCATTTT
>NA|TRBV28|17|TRBJ1-4|NA
CASRQDRNSATNEKLFF
TGTGCCAGCAGACAGGACAGAAACTCTGCAACTAATGAAAAACTGTTTTTT
>NA|TRBV10-1|13|TRBJ1-4|few
CASSESGSRRLFF
TGCGCCAGCAGTGAGTCCGGCAGTAGGAGACTGTTTTTT
>NA|TRBV5-4|12|TRBJ1-6|NA
CASSFNYSPLHF
TGTGCCAGCAGCTTTAATTATTCACCCCTCCACTTT
>TRBD2|TRBV28|16|TRBJ2-1|few
CASSQIAGVSYNEQFF
TGTGCCAGCAGTCAAATAGCGGGGGTCTCCTACAATGAGCAGTTCTTC
>NA|TRBV6-6|14|TRBJ1-5|NA
CASSYSQYNQPQHF
TGTGCCAGCAGTTACTCGCAGTACAATCAGCCCCAGCATTTT
>TRBD1|TRBV6-1|14|TRBJ1-2|NA
CASRYRGLLDGYTF
TGTGCCAGCAGGTACAGGGGGCTGTTGGATGGCTACACCTTC
>NA|TRBV20-1|11|TRBJ2-7|NA
CSARDSYEQYF
TGCAGTGCCCGGGACTCCTACGAGCAGTACTTC
>NA|TRBV6-1|15|TRBJ2-3|NA
CASSERGMGTDTQYF
TGTGCCAGCAGTGAGAGGGGAATGGGCACAGATACGCAGTATTTT
>NA|TRBV19|16|TRBJ2-1|NA
CASSIDASSSYNEQFF
TGTGCCAGTAGTATAGATGCGAGCAGCTCCTACAATGAGCAGTTCTTC
>NA|TRBV19|15|TRBJ1-4|NA
CASARQSATNEKLFF
TGTGCCAGTGCACGACAGTCTGCAACTAATGAAAAACTGTTTTTT
>TRBD1|TRBV28|15|TRBJ2-7|NA
CASSRSGTGGNEQYF
TGTGCCAGCAGTAGATCCGGGACAGGGGGCAACGAGCAGTACTTC
>NA|TRBV4-1|16|TRBJ1-3|NA
CASSLNPGSSGNTIYF
TGCGCCAGCAGCTTAAACCCGGGCAGCTCTGGAAACACCATATATTTT
>NA|TRBV18|15|TRBJ2-7|NA
CASSPFSGAGAEQYF
TGTGCCAGCTCACCATTCTCGGGCGCGGGGGCCGAGCAGTACTTC
>NA|TRBV10-3|13|TRBJ1-2|NA
CAITLEGRYGYTF
TGTGCCATCACTTTAGAGGGAAGATATGGCTACACCTTC
>TRBD1|TRBV5-4|15|TRBJ1-1|NA
CASSLEGARGTEAFF
TGTGCCAGCAGCTTGGAGGGGGCGCGGGGCACTGAAGCTTTCTTT
>NA|TRBV9|15|TRBJ1-4|NA
CASSASSSTNEKLFF
TGTGCCAGCAGCGCCAGTTCCTCAACTAATGAAAAACTGTTTTTT
>NA|TRBV19|17|TRBJ1-5|NA
CASLRTETGTNNQPQHF
TGTGCCAGTTTGCGGACCGAAACCGGGACAAATAATCAGCCCCAGCATTTT
>NA|TRBV5-1|13|TRBJ2-5|once
CASSLELRETQYF
TGCGCCAGCAGCTTGGAACTACGGGAGACCCAGTACTTC
>NA|TRBV27|16|TRBJ2-7|NA
CASSFGAGHRAYEQYF
TGTGCCAGCAGTTTCGGAGCGGGACACCGGGCCTACGAGCAGTACTTC
>NA|TRBV19|19|TRBJ2-6|NA
CASSIVHAGASSGANVLTF
TGTGCCAGTAGTATAGTTCACGCAGGGGCAAGCTCTGGGGCCAACGTCCTGACTTTC
>NA|TRBV5-4|13|TRBJ1-2|NA
CASSLPPGYGYTF
TGTGCCAGCAGCTTGCCCCCAGGCTATGGCTACACCTTC
>NA|TRBV5-1|16|TRBJ1-5|once
CASSLGPQGLDQPQHF
TGCGCCAGCAGCTTGGGGCCACAGGGTCTGGATCAGCCCCAGCATTTT
>NA|TRBV7-8|16|TRBJ1-1|NA
CASSPHRFQVNTEAFF
TGTGCCAGCAGCCCTCACAGATTCCAAGTGAACACTGAAGCTTTCTTT
>TRBD2|TRBV6-1|13|TRBJ2-3|NA
CASSETSINTQYF
TGTGCCAGCAGCGAGACTAGCATAAATACGCAGTATTTT
>TRBD1|TRBV5-1|14|TRBJ1-6|NA
CASSRTGDNSPLHF
TGCGCCAGCAGCAGGACAGGGGATAATTCACCCCTCCACTTT
>NA|TRBV7-3|14|TRBJ2-2|NA
CASSSTGWIGELFF
TGTGCCAGCAGCTCCACAGGGTGGATCGGGGAGCTGTTTTTT
>NA|TRBV2|16|TRBJ2-3|NA
CASSKGPYPSTDTQYF
TGTGCCAGCAGTAAGGGGCCATATCCTAGCACAGATACGCAGTATTTT
>NA|TRBV6-6|11|TRBJ2-5|NA
CASRHQETQYF
TGTGCCAGTCGGCACCAAGAGACCCAGTACTTC
>NA|TRBV7-3|14|TRBJ2-3|NA
CASSLQGSTDTQYF
TGTGCCAGCAGCTTACAGGGGTCAACAGATACGCAGTATTTT
>TRBD1|TRBV5-1|14|TRBJ1-4|NA
CASSEQGENEKLFF
TGCGCCAGCAGCGAACAGGGGGAAAATGAAAAACTGTTTTTT
>NA|TRBV7-9|13|TRBJ1-5|NA
CASGRAGNQPQHF
TGTGCCAGCGGCAGGGCGGGCAATCAGCCCCAGCATTTT
>NA|TRBV11-2|15|TRBJ2-7|NA
CASSPRPPATREQYF
TGTGCCAGCAGCCCCCGCCCCCCCGCGACCCGCGAGCAGTACTTC
>NA|TRBV27|16|TRBJ2-5|NA
CASSQSGTQRGETQYF
TGTGCCAGCAGTCAAAGTGGGACCCAAAGGGGAGAGACCCAGTACTTC
>NA|TRBV5-1|16|TRBJ2-1|NA
CASSLAGQGHFNEQFF
TGCGCCAGCAGCTTGGCCGGGCAGGGGCACTTCAATGAGCAGTTCTTC
>TRBD2|TRBV19|17|TRBJ2-1|NA
CASSIGPSGYSYNEQFF
TGTGCCAGTAGTATTGGGCCTAGCGGATACTCCTACAATGAGCAGTTCTTC
>TRBD1|TRBV6-1|16|TRBJ1-2|few
CASSERQGVSGYGYTF
TGTGCCAGCAGTGAACGGCAGGGGGTGTCGGGCTATGGCTACACCTTC
>NA|TRBV30|14|TRBJ2-1|NA
CAWSGTGWVHEQFF
TGTGCCTGGAGTGGGACGGGATGGGTCCATGAGCAGTTCTTC
>TRBD2|TRBV18|17|TRBJ2-5|NA
CASSPQTSGRAAETQYF
TGTGCCAGCTCACCGCAGACTAGCGGGAGGGCCGCGGAGACCCAGTACTTC
>NA|TRBV27|12|TRBJ1-5|NA
CASSTTGKPQHF
TGTGCCAGCAGTACGACAGGAAAGCCCCAGCATTTT
>NA|TRBV30|14|TRBJ1-2|NA
CAWRTKGVVFAYTF
TGTGCCTGGAGGACTAAAGGGGTAGTTTTTGCCTACACCTTC